Sequencing of this T cell receptor (beta chain) was carried out in a study of blood T cell repertoires in COVID-19. About the study: Sample material is recorded as cDNA or gDNA derived from T cells, B-cell-depleted T cells, or PBMCs.

The CDR3 has 17 residues. Adults between about 18 and 95 years of age took part from 24 US areas. Cohorts were based on clinical histories the participants reported. The repertoire was sequenced with immunoSEQ multiplex PCR; TCRdb's copy has only in-frame clones and lacks some. Of a few hundred thousand clones in the sample, approximately 83% were seen once. The chain is built from TRBV21-1 and TRBJ2-7; the table gives TRBD1 as D, unverified against the DNA. TRBV21-1 is described as a pseudogene. Sequencing was performed on PBMCs or T cells enriched from blood (not recorded which). This TCR came from a woman in her forties with acute COVID-19. CDR3 loop: CASSKLTPGTGYYEQYF. Here the CDR3 DNA reads TGTGCCAGCAGCAAACTCACCCCCGGGACAGGGTATTACGAGCAGTACTTC.